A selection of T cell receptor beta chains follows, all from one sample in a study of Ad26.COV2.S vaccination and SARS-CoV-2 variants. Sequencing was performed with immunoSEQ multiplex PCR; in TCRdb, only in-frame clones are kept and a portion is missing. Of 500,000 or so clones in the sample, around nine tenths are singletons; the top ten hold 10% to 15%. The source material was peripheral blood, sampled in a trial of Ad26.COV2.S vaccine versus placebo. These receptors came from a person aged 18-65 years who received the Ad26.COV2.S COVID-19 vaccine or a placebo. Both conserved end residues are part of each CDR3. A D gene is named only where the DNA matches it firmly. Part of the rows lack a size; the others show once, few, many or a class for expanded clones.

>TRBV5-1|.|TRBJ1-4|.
TGCGCCAGCAGCTATTGGACAGCAACTAATGAAAAACTGTTTTTT
CASSYWTATNEKLFF
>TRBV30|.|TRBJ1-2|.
TGTGCCTGGAACAGGGAACATGGCTACACCTTC
CAWNREHGYTF
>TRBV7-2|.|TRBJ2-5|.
TGTGCCAGCAGCTTAAGCGGGCAGAGGGGTGAGACCCAGTACTTC
CASSLSGQRGETQYF
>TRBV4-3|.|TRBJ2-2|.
TGCGCCAGCAGCCGATACCTAGGGGAGCTGTTTTTT
CASSRYLGELFF
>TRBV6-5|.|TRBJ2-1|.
TGTGCCAGCGGGGGCGGGAGCGCCTACAATGAGCAGTTCTTC
CASGGGSAYNEQFF
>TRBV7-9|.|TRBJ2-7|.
TGTGCCAGCAGCCCGATTGACTGGGACAAGACCTACGAGCAGTACTTC
CASSPIDWDKTYEQYF
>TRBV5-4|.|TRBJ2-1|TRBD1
TGTGCCAGCAGCTTCAGGGGGTTAACGTCCTACAATGAGCAGTTCTTC
CASSFRGLTSYNEQFF
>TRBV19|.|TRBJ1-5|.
TGTGCCAGTAGACCTCCCGGGGAGGGGAGGTATCAGCCCCAGCATTTT
CASRPPGEGRYQPQHF
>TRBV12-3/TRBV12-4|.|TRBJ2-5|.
TGTGCCAGCATGGTTACGCTAGGGGAGACCCAGTACTTC
CASMVTLGETQYF
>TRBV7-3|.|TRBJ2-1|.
TGTGCCAGCAGCTTAACGGTCTCGGGCGAGCAGTTCTTC
CASSLTVSGEQFF
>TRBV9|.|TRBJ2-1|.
TGTGCCAGCAGCGGGGGATCACGCGGACCCAGCGAGCAGTTCTTC
CASSGGSRGPSEQFF
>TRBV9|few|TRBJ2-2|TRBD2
TGTGCCAGCAGCGTAGTGCCGGGGGGACGCGCGAACACCGGGGAGCTGTTTTTT
CASSVVPGGRANTGELFF
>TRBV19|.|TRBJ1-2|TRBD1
TGTGCCAGTAGTATAGATCTGAGGGGGCTCTATGGCTACACCTTC
CASSIDLRGLYGYTF
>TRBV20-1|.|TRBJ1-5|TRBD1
TGCAGTGCTAGTAGAGCTCTGGGACAGAATAATCAGCCCCAGCATTTT
CSASRALGQNNQPQHF
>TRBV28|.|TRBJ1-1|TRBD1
TGTGCCAGCAGTCCAGGACAGGGGCGGGACACTGAAGCTTTCTTT
CASSPGQGRDTEAFF
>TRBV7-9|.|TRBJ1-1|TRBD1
TGTGCCAGCAGCACCGGGACAGCTATCACTGAAGCTTTCTTT
CASSTGTAITEAFF
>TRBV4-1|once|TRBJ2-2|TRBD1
TGCGCCAGCAGCCAAGATTTGGGTGCGGGACAGGGGGTCACCGGGGAGCTGTTTTTT
CASSQDLGAGQGVTGELFF
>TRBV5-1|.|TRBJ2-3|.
TGCGCCAGCAGCCTGCTTGGGCCTAGCACAGATACGCAGTATTTT
CASSLLGPSTDTQYF
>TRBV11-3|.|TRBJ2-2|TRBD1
TGTGCCAGCACCCGGGACAGGGCCACCGGGGAGCTGTTTTTT
CASTRDRATGELFF
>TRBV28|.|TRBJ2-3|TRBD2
TGTGCCAGCACCGATCTCCGCAGCGGGACCGGGCCAGATACGCAGTATTTT
CASTDLRSGTGPDTQYF
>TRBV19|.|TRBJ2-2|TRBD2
TGTGCCAGTAGTATGGGTCTAGCGGGAGTCGGCGGGGAGCTGTTTTTT
CASSMGLAGVGGELFF
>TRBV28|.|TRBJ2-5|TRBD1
TGTGCCAGCAGCAGCCCCGGGACAGCCCAAGAGACCCAGTACTTC
CASSSPGTAQETQYF
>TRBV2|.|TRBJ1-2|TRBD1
TGTGCCAGCCGGGTAGGACAGGGGGTTTACTACACCTTC
CASRVGQGVYYTF
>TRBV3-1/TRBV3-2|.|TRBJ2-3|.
TGTGCCAGCAGCCAAGTGGTTGGGGTGGGAACAGATACGCAGTATTTT
CASSQVVGVGTDTQYF
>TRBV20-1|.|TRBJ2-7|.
TGCAGTGCTAGTCGACTAGACTACGAGCAGTACTTC
CSASRLDYEQYF
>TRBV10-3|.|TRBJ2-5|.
TGTGCCATCAGTGTCCGGGAAAAAGAGACCCAGTACTTC
CAISVREKETQYF
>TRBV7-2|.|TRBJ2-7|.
TGTGCCAGCAGTCAAGGGTCGGCCGGAGGAGTAAAGTGGTACTTC
CASSQGSAGGVKWYF
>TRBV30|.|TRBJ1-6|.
TGTGCCTGGAGGGAGGGAAGCTCCTATAATTCACCCCTCCACTTT
CAWREGSSYNSPLHF
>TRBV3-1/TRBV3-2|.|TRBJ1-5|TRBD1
TGTGCCAGCAGCCAAGGCACAGGGGGAAATCAGCCCCAGCATTTT
CASSQGTGGNQPQHF